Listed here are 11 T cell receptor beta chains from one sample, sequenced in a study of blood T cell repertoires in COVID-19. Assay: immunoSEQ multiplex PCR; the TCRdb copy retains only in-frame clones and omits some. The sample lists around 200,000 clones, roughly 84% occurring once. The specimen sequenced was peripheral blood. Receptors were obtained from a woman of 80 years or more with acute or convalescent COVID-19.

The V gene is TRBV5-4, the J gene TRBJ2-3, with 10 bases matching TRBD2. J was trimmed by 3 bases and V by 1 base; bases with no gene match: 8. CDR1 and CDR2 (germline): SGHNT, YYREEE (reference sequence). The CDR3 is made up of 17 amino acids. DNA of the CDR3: TGTGCCAGCAGCTTGTCAGAACGAGCGGGAGGGACAGATACGCAGTATTTT. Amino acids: CASSLSERAGGTDTQYF.

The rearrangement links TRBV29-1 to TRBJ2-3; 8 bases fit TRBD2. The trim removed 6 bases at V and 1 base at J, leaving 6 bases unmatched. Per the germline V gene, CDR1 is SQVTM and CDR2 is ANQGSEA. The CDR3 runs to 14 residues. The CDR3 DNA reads TGCAGCGTGGGACTAGTCCGGGGCACAGATACGCAGTATTTT. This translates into CSVGLVRGTDTQYF.

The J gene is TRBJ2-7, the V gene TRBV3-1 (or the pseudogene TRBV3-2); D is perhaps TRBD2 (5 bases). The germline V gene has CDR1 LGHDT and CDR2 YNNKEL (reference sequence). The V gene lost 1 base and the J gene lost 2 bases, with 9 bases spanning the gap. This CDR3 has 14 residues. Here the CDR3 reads CASSQVTGTYEQYF. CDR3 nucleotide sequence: TGTGCCAGCAGCCAAGTTACGGGAACCTACGAGCAGTACTTC.

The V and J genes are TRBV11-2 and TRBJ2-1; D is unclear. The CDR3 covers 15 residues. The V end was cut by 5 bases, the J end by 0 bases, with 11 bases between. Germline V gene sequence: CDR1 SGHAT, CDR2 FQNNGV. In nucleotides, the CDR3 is TGTGCCAGCAGCCCCACCCTAAGCTCCTACAATGAGCAGTTCTTC. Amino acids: CASSPTLSSYNEQFF.

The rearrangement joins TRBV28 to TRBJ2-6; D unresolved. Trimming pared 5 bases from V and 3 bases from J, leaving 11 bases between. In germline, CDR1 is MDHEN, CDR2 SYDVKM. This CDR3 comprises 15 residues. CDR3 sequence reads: CASSPARSGANVLTF. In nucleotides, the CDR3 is TGTGCCAGCAGTCCCGCGCGAAGTGGGGCCAACGTCCTGACTTTC.

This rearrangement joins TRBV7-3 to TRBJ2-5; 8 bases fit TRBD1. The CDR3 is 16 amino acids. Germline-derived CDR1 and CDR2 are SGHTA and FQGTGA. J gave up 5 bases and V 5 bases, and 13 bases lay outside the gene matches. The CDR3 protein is CASSNGAQGAEETQYF. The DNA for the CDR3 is TGTGCCAGCAGCAACGGGGCTCAGGGGGCGGAGGAGACCCAGTACTTC.

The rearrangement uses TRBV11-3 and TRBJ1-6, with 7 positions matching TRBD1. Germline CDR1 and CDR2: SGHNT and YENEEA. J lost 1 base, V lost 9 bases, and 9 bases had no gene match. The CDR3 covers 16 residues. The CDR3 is CARSHRGQSYNSPLHF. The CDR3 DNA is TGTGCCAGAAGCCATAGGGGGCAGTCCTATAATTCACCCCTCCACTTT.

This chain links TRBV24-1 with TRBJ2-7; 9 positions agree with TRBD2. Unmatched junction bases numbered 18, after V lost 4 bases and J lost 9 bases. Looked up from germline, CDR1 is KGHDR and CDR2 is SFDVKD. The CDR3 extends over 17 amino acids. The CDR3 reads CATSEEGTETSGSRQYF. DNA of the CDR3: TGTGCCACCAGTGAGGAGGGGACTGAGACTAGCGGAAGCCGGCAGTACTTC.

The DNA for the CDR3 is TGTGCCAGTAGCGAGGGTAGCGGGGATACGCAGTATTTT. This gives the protein CASSEGSGDTQYF. The genes are TRBV19 and TRBJ2-3; TRBD2 matches 7 bases. Germline V gene lookup returns CDR1 LNHDA and CDR2 SQIVND (reference sequence). This CDR3 is 13 amino acids long. V shed 6 bases, J shed 6 bases, and the junction held 6 bases outside the gene matches.

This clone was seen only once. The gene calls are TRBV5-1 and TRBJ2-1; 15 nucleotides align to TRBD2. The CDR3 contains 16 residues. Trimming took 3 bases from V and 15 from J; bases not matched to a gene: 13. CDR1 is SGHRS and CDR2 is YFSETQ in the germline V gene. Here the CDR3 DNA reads TGCGCCAGCAGCTCGGGGGGACTAGCGGGAGGCCTCGGTCGGTTCTTC. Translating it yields CASSSGGLAGGLGRFF. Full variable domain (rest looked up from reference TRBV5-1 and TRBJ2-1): KAGVTQTPRYLIKTRGQQVTLSCSPISGHRSVSWYQQTPGQGLQFLFEYFSETQRNKGNFPGRFSGRQFSNSRSEMNVSTLELGDSALYLCASSSGGLAGGLGRFFGPGTRLTVL.

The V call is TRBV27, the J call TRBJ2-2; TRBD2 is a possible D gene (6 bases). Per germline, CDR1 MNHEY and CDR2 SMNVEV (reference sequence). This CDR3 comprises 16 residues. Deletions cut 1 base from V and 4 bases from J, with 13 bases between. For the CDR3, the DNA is TGTGCCAGCAGTTTATGGCGGGGTCAACCCACCGGGGAGCTGTTTTTT. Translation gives CASSLWRGQPTGELFF.